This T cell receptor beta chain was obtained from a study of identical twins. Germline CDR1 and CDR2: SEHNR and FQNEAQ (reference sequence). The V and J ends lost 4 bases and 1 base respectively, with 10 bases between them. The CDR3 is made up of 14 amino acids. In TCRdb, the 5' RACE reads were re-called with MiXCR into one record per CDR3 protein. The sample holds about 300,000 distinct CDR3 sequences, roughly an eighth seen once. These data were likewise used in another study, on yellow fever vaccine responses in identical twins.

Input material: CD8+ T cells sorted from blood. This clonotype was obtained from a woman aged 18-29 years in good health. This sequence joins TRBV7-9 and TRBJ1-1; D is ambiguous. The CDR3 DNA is TGTGCCAGCAGCTCCGAGACCGAGAACACTGAAGCTTTCTTT. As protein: CASSSETENTEAFF.